These 27 T cell receptor beta chains share one sample of origin, sequenced in a study of T cell repertoires in cytomegalovirus infection. Via MiXCR, TCRdb re-called the reads, giving one row per CDR3 protein. The sample gives 150,000 to 200,000 distinct CDR3 sequences, about 15% of which show up once; around 25% is in the top ten. Specimen: CD8+ T cells from PBMCs. Every receptor here comes from a human donor in good health (CMV status not recorded). Some clones in this sample may be carry-over from other donors' samples.

This clonotype was observed many times. This chain links TRBV2 with TRBJ2-7; 7 nucleotides match TRBD2. This CDR3 is 10 amino acids long. CDR1 is SNHLY, CDR2 FYNNEI, per germline. V lost 6 bases to trimming and J lost 7 bases; unmatched junction nucleotides: 0. The CDR3 protein is CASSGGEQYF. DNA for the CDR3: TGTGCCAGCAGCGGGGGGGAGCAGTACTTC.

Here the CDR3 reads CATRTRLAGGSNEQFF. The CDR3 DNA follows: TGTGCCACCAGAACCCGTCTAGCGGGGGGAAGTAATGAGCAGTTCTTC. The J gene is TRBJ2-1, the V gene TRBV2, with 11 bases identical to TRBD2. J gave up 7 bases and V 10 bases, and 15 bases lay outside the gene matches. CDR1 and CDR2 (germline): SNHLY, FYNNEI. CDR3 length: 16 residues.

The chain couples TRBV27 to TRBJ2-1; a possible D gene is TRBD2 (5 bases). The V and J ends lost 8 bases and 0 bases respectively, with 17 bases between them. CDR1 and CDR2 from the germline V gene are MNHEY and SMNVEV (reference sequence). This CDR3 comprises 16 residues. The CDR3 region is CASQYGGRISYNEQFF. The DNA for the CDR3 is TGTGCCAGCCAATATGGAGGCAGAATCTCCTACAATGAGCAGTTCTTC.

The chain links TRBV7-3 to TRBJ2-6; D is unresolved. The germline gives CDR1 SGHTA, CDR2 FQGTGA. V was shortened by 1 base and J by 0 bases, with 7 bases between the two germline ends. The CDR3 is made up of 16 amino acids. The CDR3 coding sequence is TGTGCCAGCAGCTTAATTGATAGCTCTGGGGCCAACGTCCTGACTTTC. The encoded protein is CASSLIDSSGANVLTF.

This clonotype was seen more than once but under ten times. This chain joins TRBV7-9 and TRBJ2-5; D is undetermined. This CDR3 comprises 14 residues. Trimming pared 1 base from V and 0 bases from J, leaving 6 bases between. The germline V gene encodes CDR1 SEHNR and CDR2 FQNEAQ (reference sequence). CDR3 coding DNA: TGTGCCAGCAGCTTAGTGCCGTACCAAGAGACCCAGTACTTC. The encoded protein is CASSLVPYQETQYF.

This clonotype came up many times. The chain combines TRBV7-8 with TRBJ1-4; TRBD1 matches at 7 bases. V shed 4 bases, J shed 0 bases, and the junction held 2 bases outside the gene matches. The CDR3 contains 15 residues. The germline gives CDR1 SGHVS, CDR2 FQNEAQ. The DNA of the CDR3 is TGTGCCAGCAGCTCGCAGGGGGCAACTAATGAAAAACTGTTTTTT. Protein sequence: CASSSQGATNEKLFF.

The chain employs TRBV6-2 or TRBV6-3 and TRBJ1-1; 7 nucleotides line up with TRBD1. Germline values: CDR1 MNHEY, CDR2 SVGEGT. The CDR3 length is 16 residues. With V trimmed by 2 bases and J by 0 bases, 6 bases remained unmatched. The DNA of the CDR3 is TGTGCCAGCAGTTACCTCTTGGACAGGCTGAACACTGAAGCTTTCTTT. Residues: CASSYLLDRLNTEAFF.

This clonotype was picked up a small number of times. The V and J genes are TRBV20-1 and TRBJ2-1; TRBD2 is a possible D gene (6 bases). The CDR3 runs 12 residues. Germline-derived CDR1 and CDR2 are DFQATT and SNEGSKA (reference sequence). Trimming stripped 4 bases from V and 9 bases from J, with 13 bases between. CDR3: CSATPAGGEQFF. The CDR3 DNA sequence: TGCAGTGCTACGCCAGCGGGTGGTGAGCAGTTCTTC.

This clonotype was seen only a few times. The V and J genes are TRBV2 and TRBJ2-1, with D possibly TRBD2 on 6 matching bases. Germline lookup yields CDR1 SNHLY and CDR2 FYNNEI. The CDR3 has 11 residues. V was cut by 4 bases and J by 8 bases, with 6 bases left in between. CDR3 in amino acids: CASSAGDEQFF. The CDR3 nucleotides are TGTGCCAGCAGTGCGGGGGATGAGCAGTTCTTC.

The V gene is TRBV25-1, the J gene TRBJ2-7; 7 nucleotides line up with TRBD1. Germline trimming cut 6 bases from V and 5 bases from J; bases unmatched to any gene: 10. This CDR3 comprises 14 residues. Germline CDR1 MGHDK, CDR2 SYGVNS. CDR3 DNA: TGTGCCAGCAGCACGTGGGGCAGGGGGAACGAGCAGTACTTC. Its translation: CASSTWGRGNEQYF.

V gene TRBV14 combines with J gene TRBJ2-1; 14 nucleotides align to TRBD2. The length of the CDR3 is 16 residues. J was trimmed by 10 bases and V by 1 base; bases with no gene match: 6. Germline loops: CDR1 SGHDN, CDR2 FVKESK. The CDR3 protein is CASSQATSGGGWEQFF. The CDR3 DNA follows: TGTGCCAGCAGCCAAGCGACTAGCGGGGGGGGATGGGAGCAGTTCTTC. The whole variable domain, remainder taken from reference TRBV14 and TRBJ2-1, is EAGVTQFPSHSVIEKGQTVTLRCDPISGHDNLYWYRRVMGKEIKFLLHFVKESKQDESGMPNNRFLAERTGGTYSTLKVQPAELEDSGVYFCASSQATSGGGWEQFFGPGTRLTVL.

This rearrangement joins TRBV12-3 or TRBV12-4 to TRBJ1-2, with 9 bases identical to TRBD1. This CDR3 has 13 amino acids. V gave up 7 bases and J gave up 4 bases; unmatched junction bases: 4. Written as DNA, the CDR3 is TGTGCCAGCAAGACAGGGGGTACCTATGGCTACACCTTC. Translated: CASKTGGTYGYTF.

This clonotype showed up just a few times. The chain couples TRBV19 to TRBJ1-1, with TRBD1 as a possible D gene (5 bases). There are 14 residues in the CDR3. Germline V gives CDR1 LNHDA, CDR2 SQIVND (reference sequence). Trimming took 1 base from V and 3 from J, leaving 9 bases between them. The CDR3 loop reads CASSIGGVYTEAFF. The CDR3 nucleotides are TGTGCCAGTAGTATAGGAGGGGTCTACACTGAAGCTTTCTTT. Full variable domain (rest looked up from reference TRBV19 and TRBJ1-1): DGGITQSPKYLFRKEGQNVTLSCEQNLNHDAMYWYRQDPGQGLRLIYYSQIVNDFQKGDIAEGYSVSREKKESFPLTVTSAQKNPTAFYLCASSIGGVYTEAFFGQGTRLTVV.

This clonotype was detected a few times. The chain has TRBV7-2 and TRBJ2-7; D perhaps matches TRBD2 (6 bases). The V end was cut by 1 base, the J end by 2 bases, with 9 bases between. Per germline, CDR1 SGHTA and CDR2 FQGNSA. The length of the CDR3 is 14 residues. DNA of the CDR3: TGTGCCAGCAGCTTAGGGGGGGAAGCCTACGAGCAGTACTTC. It translates to CASSLGGEAYEQYF. The full variable domain, with the rest looked up from reference TRBV7-2 and TRBJ2-7, is GAGVSQSPSNKVTEKGKDVELRCDPISGHTALYWYRQSLGQGLEFLIYFQGNSAPDKSGLPSDRFSAERTGGSVSTLTIQRTQQEDSAVYLCASSLGGEAYEQYFGPGTRLTVT.

This clonotype was detected many times. The CDR3 nucleotides are TGTGCCAGCACCGTGGGGGGCTCCTACGAGCAGTACTTC. It specifies CASTVGGSYEQYF. The chain combines TRBV7-9 with TRBJ2-7; TRBD2 might be the D (6 bases). There are 13 residues in the CDR3. With 7 bases removed from V and 0 bases from J, the gap between germline ends came to 10 bases. CDR1 and CDR2 from the germline V gene are SEHNR and FQNEAQ (reference sequence).

This clonotype was counted a few times. CDR3 in amino acids: CASSFGTSRSETQYF. The CDR3 bases are TGTGCCAGCAGTTTTGGGACTAGCAGGTCGGAGACCCAGTACTTC. The chain recombines TRBV6-5 with TRBJ2-5; 9 nucleotides align to TRBD2. Trimming at V came to 4 bases and at J to 5 bases, leaving 8 bases not matched to a gene. The germline V gene has CDR1 MNHEY and CDR2 SVGAGI. This CDR3 has 15 amino acids.

The table lists this clonotype with many counts. This chain uses TRBV7-9 with TRBJ2-7, with 9 positions matching TRBD1. Germline V gene lookup returns CDR1 SEHNR and CDR2 FQNEAQ (reference sequence). The CDR3 totals 14 residues. The V gene end was trimmed by 5 bases and the J gene end by 3 bases; junction bases not matched to a gene: 5. CDR3 in amino acids: CASSPRDRDYEQYF. For the CDR3, the DNA is TGTGCCAGCAGCCCCCGGGACAGGGACTACGAGCAGTACTTC.

This chain connects TRBV7-9 to TRBJ2-5; the D call may be TRBD1 or TRBD2 (6 bases each). The CDR3 has 14 residues. The V end was cut by 9 bases, the J end by 2 bases, with 16 bases between. Per the germline V gene, CDR1 is SEHNR and CDR2 is FQNEAQ (reference sequence). The CDR3 DNA sequence: TGTGCCAGTCTTGCCGGGGGCGTACAAGAGACCCAGTACTTC. The encoded protein is CASLAGGVQETQYF.

In this sample, this clonotype turned up a few times. The chain is built from TRBV7-2 and TRBJ1-3; D is uncertain. CDR1 and CDR2 from the germline V gene are SGHTA and FQGNSA. The CDR3 has 16 amino acids. V lost 1 base, J lost 0 bases, and 10 bases lay in between. The CDR3 sequence is CASSLDPITSGNTIYF. CDR3 nucleotides: TGTGCCAGCAGCTTAGACCCTATAACCTCTGGAAACACCATATATTTT.

This clonotype has more than one count but fewer than ten. J is TRBJ1-3 and V is TRBV4-3; D gene uncertain. Germline V gene data show CDR1 as LGHNA and CDR2 as YSLEER. The CDR3 length is 15 residues. Trimming stripped 0 bases from V and 4 bases from J, with 10 bases between. This CDR3 reads CASSQDKLAGNTIYF. DNA of the CDR3: TGCGCCAGCAGCCAAGATAAGCTGGCCGGAAACACCATATATTTT.

This clonotype was detected a few times. This chain uses TRBV14 with TRBJ2-1; 13 bases agree with TRBD2. The CDR3 is made up of 17 amino acids. After removal of 5 bases from V and 8 bases from J, the junction contained 12 bases not matched to a gene. The germline gives CDR1 SGHDN, CDR2 FVKESK. The CDR3, as DNA: TGTGCCAGCAGCGAACCAAGACTAGCGGGGGGTATAGATGAGCAGTTCTTC. It yields the protein CASSEPRLAGGIDEQFF.

This clonotype was counted only a few times. The CDR3 sequence: CASSLRTAQETQYF. Written as DNA, the CDR3 is TGTGCCAGCAGCTTACGGACAGCACAAGAGACCCAGTACTTC. This chain links TRBV11-2 with TRBJ2-5; D is possibly TRBD1 (6 bases). Germline CDR1 is SGHAT and CDR2 is FQNNGV. The CDR3 consists of 14 residues. The germline V and J ends were trimmed by 2 bases and 2 bases, with 9 bases remaining between them.

This chain connects TRBV7-9 to TRBJ2-5; D remains unclear. The germline V and J ends were trimmed by 5 bases and 5 bases, with 15 bases remaining between them. This CDR3 has 14 amino acids. From germline, CDR1 is SEHNR and CDR2 FQNEAQ (reference sequence). CDR3 protein: CASSTDGVQETQYF. The CDR3, as DNA: TGTGCCAGCAGCACAGATGGGGTTCAGGAGACCCAGTACTTC.

J is TRBJ2-7 and V is TRBV27; D remains unclear. This CDR3 region has 13 residues. The germline CDR1 and CDR2 sequences are MNHEY and SMNVEV (reference sequence). Trimming took 6 bases from V and 3 from J, leaving 12 bases between them. The CDR3 protein is CASSLGSGYEQYF. For the CDR3, the DNA is TGTGCCAGCAGCCTGGGATCTGGCTACGAGCAGTACTTC.

V gene TRBV12-5 combines with J gene TRBJ2-1; D call uncertain. Germline V gives CDR1 LGHNT, CDR2 FRNRAP. Trimming removed 7 bases from V and 5 bases from J, with 9 bases in between. The CDR3 extends over 12 amino acids. CDR3 bases: TGTGCTAGTGAGGAAGGAGACAATGAGCAGTTCTTC. The encoded protein is CASEEGDNEQFF.

This clonotype showed up just a few times. The gene calls are TRBV19 and TRBJ2-1; D is possibly TRBD2 (6 bases). The germline V gene has CDR1 LNHDA and CDR2 SQIVND (reference sequence). The ends were cut back, 7 bases at V and 0 bases at J, with 10 bases in the middle. The CDR3 has 14 residues. CDR3 nucleotide sequence: TGTGCCAGTAAGTGGGGGGACTCCTACAATGAGCAGTTCTTC. Translating it yields CASKWGDSYNEQFF. The entire variable domain, with the rest obtained from reference TRBV19 and TRBJ2-1, is as follows: DGGITQSPKYLFRKEGQNVTLSCEQNLNHDAMYWYRQDPGQGLRLIYYSQIVNDFQKGDIAEGYSVSREKKESFPLTVTSAQKNPTAFYLCASKWGDSYNEQFFGPGTRLTVL.

This clonotype was seen many times. V usage is TRBV7-8 and J usage is TRBJ2-7; perhaps TRBD2 as D (6 bases). The V gene lost 7 bases and the J gene lost 0 bases, with 16 bases spanning the gap. Germline V gene data show CDR1 as SGHVS and CDR2 as FQNEAQ. This CDR3 comprises 15 residues. For the CDR3, the DNA is TGTGCCAGCACCTCGGGTACGGGGGTCTCCTACGAGCAGTACTTC. It yields the protein CASTSGTGVSYEQYF.